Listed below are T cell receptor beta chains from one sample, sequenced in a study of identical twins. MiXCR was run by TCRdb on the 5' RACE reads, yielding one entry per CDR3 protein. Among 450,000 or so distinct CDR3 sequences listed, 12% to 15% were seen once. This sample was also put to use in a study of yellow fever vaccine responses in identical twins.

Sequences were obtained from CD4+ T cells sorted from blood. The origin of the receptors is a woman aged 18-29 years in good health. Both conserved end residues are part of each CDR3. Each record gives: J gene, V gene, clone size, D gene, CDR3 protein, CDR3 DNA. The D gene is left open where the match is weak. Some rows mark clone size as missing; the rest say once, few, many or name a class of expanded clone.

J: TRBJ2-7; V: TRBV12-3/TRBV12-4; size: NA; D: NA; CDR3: CASRSSLGRQYF; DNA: TGTGCCAGCCGCTCCAGCCTTGGAAGGCAGTACTTC
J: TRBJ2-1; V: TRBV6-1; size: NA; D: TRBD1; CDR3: CASTNRGANNEQFF; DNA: TGTGCCAGCACTAACAGGGGCGCAAACAATGAGCAGTTCTTC
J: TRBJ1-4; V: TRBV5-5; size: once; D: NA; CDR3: CASSATAYKGEKLFF; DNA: TGTGCCAGCAGCGCGACAGCCTACAAGGGGGAAAAACTGTTTTTT
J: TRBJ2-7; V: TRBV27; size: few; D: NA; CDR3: CASSGATDSRWYF; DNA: TGTGCCAGCAGTGGGGCGACGGATTCCCGGTGGTACTTC
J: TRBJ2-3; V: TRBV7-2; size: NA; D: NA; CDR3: CASAPADTQYF; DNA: TGTGCCAGCGCTCCGGCAGATACGCAGTATTTT
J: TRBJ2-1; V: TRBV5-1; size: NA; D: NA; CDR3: CASSLRNRATRGNNEQFF; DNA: TGCGCCAGCAGCTTAAGGAACAGGGCGACCCGGGGGAACAATGAGCAGTTCTTC
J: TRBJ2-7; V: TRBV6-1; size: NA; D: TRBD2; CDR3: CASSGRLAGGVEQYF; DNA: TGTGCCAGCAGTGGGCGACTAGCGGGAGGAGTCGAGCAGTACTTC
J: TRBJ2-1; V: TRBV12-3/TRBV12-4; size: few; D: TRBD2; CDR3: CASRRGTSDRNEQFF; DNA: TGTGCCAGCAGAAGGGGGACTAGCGATCGGAATGAGCAGTTCTTC
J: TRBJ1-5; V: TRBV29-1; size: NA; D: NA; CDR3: CSVGSGGRQPQHF; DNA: TGCAGCGTTGGTTCTGGGGGGCGTCAGCCCCAGCATTTT
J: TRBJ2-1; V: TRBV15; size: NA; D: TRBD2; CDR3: CATRGDGRAGYNEQFF; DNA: TGTGCCACCAGGGGCGACGGGAGGGCTGGATACAATGAGCAGTTCTTC
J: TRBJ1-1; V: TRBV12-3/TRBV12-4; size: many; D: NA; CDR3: CASSLNRNTEAFF; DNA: TGTGCCAGCAGTTTAAACAGGAACACTGAAGCTTTCTTT
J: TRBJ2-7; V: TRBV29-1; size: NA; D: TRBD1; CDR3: CSVVEQGANYEQYF; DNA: TGCAGCGTAGTGGAACAGGGGGCGAACTACGAGCAGTACTTC
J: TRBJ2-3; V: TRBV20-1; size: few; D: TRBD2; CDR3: CSARPDFGLAEDTDTQYF; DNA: TGCAGTGCTAGACCCGATTTTGGACTAGCGGAGGACACAGATACGCAGTATTTT
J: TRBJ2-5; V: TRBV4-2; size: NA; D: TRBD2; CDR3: CASSQGASGGSQETQYF; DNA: TGTGCCAGCAGCCAAGGAGCTAGCGGGGGGTCTCAAGAGACCCAGTACTTC
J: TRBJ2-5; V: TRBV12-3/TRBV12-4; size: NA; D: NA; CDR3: CASRASAREETQYF; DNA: TGTGCCAGCAGAGCTAGTGCTCGCGAAGAGACCCAGTACTTC
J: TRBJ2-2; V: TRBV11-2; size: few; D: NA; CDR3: CASSLYKANTGELFF; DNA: TGTGCCAGCAGCTTATACAAAGCGAACACCGGGGAGCTGTTTTTT
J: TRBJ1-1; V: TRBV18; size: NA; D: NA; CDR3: CASSPRYSGEGNTEAFF; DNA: TGTGCCAGCTCACCACGCTACTCAGGGGAAGGGAACACTGAAGCTTTCTTT
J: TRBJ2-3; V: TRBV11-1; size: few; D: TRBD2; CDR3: CASSLEIATSGRSTDTQYF; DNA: TGTGCCAGCAGCTTAGAAATCGCGACTAGCGGGAGGTCCACAGATACGCAGTATTTT
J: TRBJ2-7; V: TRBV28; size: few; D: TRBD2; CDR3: CASRDVAGEREQYF; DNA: TGTGCCAGCAGGGATGTAGCGGGAGAGCGCGAGCAGTACTTC
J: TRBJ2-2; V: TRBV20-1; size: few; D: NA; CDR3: CSARVRGTNTGELFF; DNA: TGCAGTGCTAGAGTTAGGGGGACCAACACCGGGGAGCTGTTTTTT